These 5 T cell receptor beta chains came from one sample sequenced in a study of blood T cell repertoires in COVID-19. Sequencing used immunoSEQ multiplex PCR; TCRdb keeps in-frame clones, though not all of them. The sample includes approximately 59,000 clones, around 92% of them seen just once. Sequenced: peripheral blood. The receptors originated from a human donor in a cohort sampled during active COVID-19.

CDR3 in amino acids: CASSRQGGMFEKLFF. In DNA form, the CDR3 reads TGTGCCAGTAGTAGGCAAGGAGGGATGTTTGAAAAACTGTTTTTT. V gene TRBV19 combines with J gene TRBJ1-4; D remains unclear. The CDR3 extends over 15 amino acids. Germline V lookup: CDR1 LNHDA, CDR2 SQIVND (reference sequence). V lost 4 bases and J lost 7, with 16 bases in between.

The chain combines TRBV30 with TRBJ1-1, with D possibly being TRBD1 (6 bases). V was clipped by 1 base and J by 1 base, with 7 bases between them. The CDR3 consists of 13 residues. The germline V gene has CDR1 GTSNPN and CDR2 SVGIG (reference sequence). CDR3 sequence (DNA): TGTGCCTGGAGTGGACAGGCGAACACTGAAGCTTTCTTT. Protein: CAWSGQANTEAFF.

V usage is TRBV5-6 and J usage is TRBJ2-7; maybe TRBD2 (6 bases). CDR3 length: 15 amino acids. V was trimmed by 5 bases and J by 3 bases, leaving 18 bases between them. Germline assignment: CDR1 SGHDT and CDR2 YYEEEE. The CDR3 sequence: CASRKVGGPDYEQYF. In DNA, the CDR3 is TGTGCCAGCAGAAAGGTCGGGGGACCCGACTACGAGCAGTACTTC.

The V call is TRBV5-1, the J call TRBJ2-3; TRBD1 might be the D (5 bases). The CDR3 contains 12 residues. Deletions cut 7 bases from V and 3 bases from J, with 9 bases between. Germline assignment: CDR1 SGHRS and CDR2 YFSETQ. The CDR3 region has the DNA TGCGCCAGCCGACAGTCGACAGATACGCAGTATTTT. Protein: CASRQSTDTQYF.

The J gene is TRBJ1-2, the V gene TRBV6-1; 7 positions agree with TRBD1. The CDR3 consists of 15 residues. V trimming: 0 bases; J trimming: 7 bases; junction bases outside the gene matches: 8. Germline V CDR1 and CDR2: MNHNS, SASEGT. The CDR3 loop is CASSEAETGRSGYTF. The DNA for the CDR3 is TGTGCCAGCAGTGAAGCAGAGACAGGGAGGAGTGGCTACACCTTC.